These 18 T cell receptor beta chains originate from one sample sequenced in a study of blood T cell repertoires in COVID-19. Some clones are missing from TCRdb's copy, which holds only in-frame ones; the method was immunoSEQ multiplex PCR. Of 50,000 or so clones in the sample, around four fifths were seen once. Sequences were obtained from peripheral blood. Receptors originate from a man aged 40-49 years with acute or convalescent COVID-19.

The J gene is TRBJ2-6, the V gene TRBV5-1, with 7 bases aligning to TRBD1. This CDR3 contains 18 residues. Germline CDR1 is SGHRS and CDR2 is YFSETQ. The V segment lost 2 bases and the J segment 0 bases; nucleotides outside the gene matches: 8. Here the CDR3 reads CASSLDGQEVSGANVLTF. In DNA form, the CDR3 reads TGCGCCAGCAGCTTAGATGGACAGGAAGTCTCTGGGGCCAACGTCCTGACTTTC. The full variable domain, in which reference TRBV5-1 and TRBJ2-6 provide the parts outside the CDR3, is KAGVTQTPRYLIKTRGQQVTLSCSPISGHRSVSWYQQTPGQGLQFLFEYFSETQRNKGNFPGRFSGRQFSNSRSEMNVSTLELGDSALYLCASSLDGQEVSGANVLTFGAGSRLTVL.

The V call is TRBV6-5, the J call TRBJ2-7; weak D call: TRBD2 (5 bases). Germline V gene data show CDR1 as MNHEY and CDR2 as SVGAGI. V was clipped by 7 bases and J by 5 bases, with 9 bases between them. The CDR3 covers 11 residues. The CDR3 DNA is TGTGCCAGCACTGGGAGAGACGAGCAGTACTTC. It specifies CASTGRDEQYF.

A single count supports this clone. V gene TRBV4-1 combines with J gene TRBJ1-3, with D perhaps matching TRBD1 (5 bases). This CDR3 is 16 amino acids long. Trimming shortened V by 3 bases and J by 4 bases, and 16 bases separated the two germline ends. Germline V gives CDR1 MGHRA, CDR2 YSYEKL. CDR3 in DNA: TGCGCCAGCAGCCAGGGGGGGATCAGGTCCGGAAACACCATATATTTT. It is translated as CASSQGGIRSGNTIYF.

This chain connects TRBV3-1 (or the pseudogene TRBV3-2) to TRBJ2-5, with 13 nucleotides matching TRBD2. Germline V lookup: CDR1 LGHDT, CDR2 YNNKEL (reference sequence). The CDR3 consists of 16 residues. Trimming took 4 bases from V and 2 from J; bases not matched to a gene: 4. The CDR3 bases are TGTGCCAGCAGCCCGAGGACTAGCGGGGGTCAAGAGACCCAGTACTTC. Translated, it gives CASSPRTSGGQETQYF.

The rearrangement links TRBV7-2 to TRBJ1-1; perhaps TRBD1 as D (5 bases). Looked up from germline, CDR1 is SGHTA and CDR2 is FQGNSA. Trimming left V 1 base short and J 4 bases short, with 10 bases between. The CDR3 totals 14 residues. CDR3 in DNA: TGTGCCAGCAGCTTAGTGGGGGGATTCACTGAAGCTTTCTTT. This encodes CASSLVGGFTEAFF.

The rearrangement joins TRBV6-5 to TRBJ1-1; possible D gene TRBD1, 6 bases. The CDR3 runs 13 residues. Trimming pared 0 bases from V and 10 bases from J, leaving 12 bases between. The germline gives CDR1 MNHEY, CDR2 SVGAGI. CDR3 DNA: TGTGCCAGCAGTTACTCGATGGAAGGGGGAGCTTTCTTT. Its translation: CASSYSMEGGAFF.

The chain uses TRBV6-2 or TRBV6-3 and TRBJ1-1; maybe TRBD1 (5 bases). Per the germline V gene, CDR1 is MNHEY and CDR2 is SVGEGT. V lost 2 bases and J lost 0, with 13 bases in between. The CDR3 loop spans 16 amino acids. Here the CDR3 DNA reads TGTGCCAGCAGTTACGGGAGGTACAGGTTGAACACTGAAGCTTTCTTT. It is translated as CASSYGRYRLNTEAFF.

The chain joins TRBV4-1 to TRBJ2-1, with TRBD2 matching over 11 bases. The germline CDR1 and CDR2 sequences are MGHRA and YSYEKL. The V and J ends lost 0 bases and 5 bases, in that order; junction bases with no gene match: 6. The CDR3 spans 17 residues. CDR3: CASSQDRLAGYNNEQFF. In nucleotides, the CDR3 is TGCGCCAGCAGCCAAGATCGACTAGCGGGGTACAACAATGAGCAGTTCTTC.

The genes are TRBV2 and TRBJ1-2; D perhaps matches TRBD1 (5 bases). CDR1 and CDR2 (germline): SNHLY, FYNNEI. The germline V and J ends were trimmed by 0 bases and 4 bases, with 15 bases remaining between them. The CDR3 spans 16 residues. The CDR3 loop is CASSEAYYQGGYGYTF. The CDR3 DNA follows: TGTGCCAGCAGTGAAGCGTATTATCAGGGAGGCTATGGCTACACCTTC.

This clone occurred once. The chain joins TRBV30 to TRBJ2-3, with D perhaps matching TRBD2 (7 bases). In germline, CDR1 is GTSNPN, CDR2 SVGIG (reference sequence). Trimming left V 0 bases short and J 8 bases short, with 18 bases between. This CDR3 is built from 15 residues. DNA of the CDR3: TGTGCCTGGAGTGTAGGGGGTCCTGGGGGGGGTACGCAGTATTTT. Translating gives CAWSVGGPGGGTQYF.

This clone was counted once. The chain joins TRBV28 to TRBJ1-6; D might be TRBD1 (6 bases). The CDR3 is 13 amino acids. Per the germline V gene, CDR1 is MDHEN and CDR2 is SYDVKM. Between the trimmed V and J ends, which lost 8 bases and 10 bases, there was a span of 15 bases. CDR3 loop: CASLRGAGSPLHF. The CDR3 DNA reads as TGTGCCAGCCTTCGGGGGGCAGGATCACCCCTCCACTTT.

The chain combines TRBV13 with TRBJ2-3, with 7 bases identical to TRBD2. The junction had 10 bases not matched to a gene; V was cut back by 5 bases and J by 11 bases. CDR3 length equals 13 residues. Germline V gives CDR1 PRHDT, CDR2 FYEKMQ (reference sequence). The CDR3 sequence is CASSTSGLDRQYF. The DNA for the CDR3 is TGTGCCAGCAGCACGTCAGGACTAGACAGGCAGTATTTT.

The chain recombines TRBV5-1 with TRBJ1-1, with 8 bases identical to TRBD1. The CDR3 covers 15 residues. Germline CDR1 and CDR2: SGHRS and YFSETQ. V was pared by 4 bases and J by 1 base, with 6 bases of the junction left unmatched. CDR3 DNA sequence: TGCGCCAGCAGCCCTGACAGGGGCCCGAACACTGAAGCTTTCTTT. Protein sequence: CASSPDRGPNTEAFF.

CDR3 region: CASSNSGGLPSYEQYF. The CDR3 coding sequence is TGTGCCAGCAGTAACTCGGGCGGACTTCCCTCCTACGAGCAGTACTTC. The rearrangement links TRBV28 to TRBJ2-7, with D possibly matching TRBD2 (5 bases). CDR1 MDHEN and CDR2 SYDVKM come from the germline V gene. With 5 bases removed from V and 0 bases from J, the gap between germline ends came to 17 bases. The CDR3 contains 16 residues.

The chain joins TRBV19 to TRBJ1-2; 10 bases align to TRBD1. Germline loops: CDR1 LNHDA, CDR2 SQIVND (reference sequence). This CDR3 comprises 14 residues. The trim removed 7 bases at V and 1 base at J, leaving 3 bases unmatched. In DNA form, the CDR3 reads TGTGCCAGTATCCGGACAGGGGGTAACTATGGCTACACCTTC. Protein sequence: CASIRTGGNYGYTF.

The CDR3 nucleotides read TGTGCCAGCAGTCCCCGTCGGCAGGCTTATGGCTACACCTTC. Its translation: CASSPRRQAYGYTF. The chain carries TRBV27 and TRBJ1-2, with D unclear. The germline V gene encodes CDR1 MNHEY and CDR2 SMNVEV (reference sequence). Deletions cut 5 bases from V and 5 bases from J, with 15 bases between. CDR3 length equals 14 residues.

The chain recombines TRBV5-1 with TRBJ1-5; 8 nucleotides match TRBD1. The CDR3 consists of 15 residues. Germline V gene data show CDR1 as SGHRS and CDR2 as YFSETQ. J was trimmed by 4 bases and V by 0 bases; bases with no gene match: 3. The CDR3 spells CASSLDRGTNQPQHF. CDR3 sequence (DNA): TGCGCCAGCAGCTTGGACAGGGGGACGAATCAGCCCCAGCATTTT.

The rearrangement links TRBV29-1 to TRBJ2-7; D call uncertain. Trimming removed 0 bases at V and 0 bases at J, with 9 bases between. CDR3 length equals 14 residues. Germline V lookup: CDR1 SQVTM, CDR2 ANQGSEA. The CDR3 region has the DNA TGCAGCGTTGAAGACACGCGAAGCTCCTACGAGCAGTACTTC. As protein: CSVEDTRSSYEQYF.